Included here is one TCR beta chain sequence, with context. This table comes from immunoSEQ multiplex PCR, and its TCRdb copy is limited to in-frame clones, with some not included. The sample yields fewer than 70,000 clones, roughly 90% seen once. This entry comes from a study of T cell changes during pregnancy in multiple sclerosis. Germline V gene data show CDR1 as SEHNR and CDR2 as FQNEAQ (reference sequence). V shed 1 base and J 8 bases; nucleotides not matched to a gene: 13. The CDR3 is made up of 16 amino acids. Sequencing used peripheral blood, obtained in the second trimester of pregnancy. This chain links TRBV7-9 with TRBJ1-2, with 7 bases fitting TRBD1. The source is a female donor in good health, enrolled as a control in a pregnancy study. The CDR3 loop is CASSLVRGRELDGYTF. The CDR3 DNA sequence: TGTGCCAGCAGCTTAGTGAGGGGGCGCGAATTAGACGGCTACACCTTC.